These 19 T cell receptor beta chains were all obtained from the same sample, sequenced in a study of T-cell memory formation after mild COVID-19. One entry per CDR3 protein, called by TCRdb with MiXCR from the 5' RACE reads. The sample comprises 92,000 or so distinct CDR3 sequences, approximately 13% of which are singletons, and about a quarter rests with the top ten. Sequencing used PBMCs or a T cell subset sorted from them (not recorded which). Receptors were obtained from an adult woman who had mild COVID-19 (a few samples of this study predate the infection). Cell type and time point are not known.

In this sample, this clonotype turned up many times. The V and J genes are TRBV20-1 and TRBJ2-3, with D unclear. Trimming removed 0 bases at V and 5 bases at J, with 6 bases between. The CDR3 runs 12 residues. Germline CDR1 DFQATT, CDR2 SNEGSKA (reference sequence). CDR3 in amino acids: CSARDPEDTQYF. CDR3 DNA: TGCAGTGCTAGAGATCCTGAAGATACGCAGTATTTT.

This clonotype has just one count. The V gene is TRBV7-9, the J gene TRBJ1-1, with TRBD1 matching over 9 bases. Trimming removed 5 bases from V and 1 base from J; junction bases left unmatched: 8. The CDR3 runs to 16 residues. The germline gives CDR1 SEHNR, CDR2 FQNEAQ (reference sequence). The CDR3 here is CASSRPGTGPNTEAFF. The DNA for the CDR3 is TGTGCCAGCAGCCGTCCCGGGACAGGGCCGAACACTGAAGCTTTCTTT.

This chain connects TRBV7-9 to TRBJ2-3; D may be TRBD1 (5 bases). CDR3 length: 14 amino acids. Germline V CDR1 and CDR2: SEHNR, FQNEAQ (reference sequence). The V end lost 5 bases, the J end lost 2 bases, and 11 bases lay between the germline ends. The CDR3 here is CASSQTGNTDTQYF. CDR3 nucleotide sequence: TGTGCCAGCAGCCAAACAGGAAACACAGATACGCAGTATTTT. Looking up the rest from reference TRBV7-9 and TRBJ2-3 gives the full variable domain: DTGVSQNPRHKITKRGQNVTFRCDPISEHNRLYWYRQTLGQGPEFLTYFQNEAQLEKSRLLSDRFSAERPKGSFSTLEIQRTEQGDSAMYLCASSQTGNTDTQYFGPGTRLTVL.

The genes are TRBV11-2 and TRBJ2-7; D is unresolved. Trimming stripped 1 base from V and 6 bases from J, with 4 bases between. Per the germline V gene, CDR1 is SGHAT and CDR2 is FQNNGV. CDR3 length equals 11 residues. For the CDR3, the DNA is TGTGCCAGCAGCTTAGCTGGCGAGCAGTACTTC. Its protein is CASSLAGEQYF.

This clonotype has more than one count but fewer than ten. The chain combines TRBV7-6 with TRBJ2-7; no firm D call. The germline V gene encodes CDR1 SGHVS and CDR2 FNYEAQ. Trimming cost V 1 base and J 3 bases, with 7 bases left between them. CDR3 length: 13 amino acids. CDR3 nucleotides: TGTGCCAGCAGCTTAGGGATCAACTACGAGCAGTACTTC. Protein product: CASSLGINYEQYF.

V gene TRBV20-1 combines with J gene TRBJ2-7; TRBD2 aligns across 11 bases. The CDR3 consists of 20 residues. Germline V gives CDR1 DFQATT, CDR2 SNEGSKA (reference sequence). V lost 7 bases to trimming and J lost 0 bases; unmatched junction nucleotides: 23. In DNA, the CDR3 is TGCAGTGTATTCGGTCCCAAAACTAGCGGGAGATCCCCGAGCTCCTACGAGCAGTACTTC. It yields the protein CSVFGPKTSGRSPSSYEQYF.

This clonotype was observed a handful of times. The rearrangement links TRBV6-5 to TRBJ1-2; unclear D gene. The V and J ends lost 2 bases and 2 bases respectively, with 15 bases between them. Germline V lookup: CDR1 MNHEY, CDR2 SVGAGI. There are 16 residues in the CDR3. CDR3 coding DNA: TGTGCCAGCAGTTACGGTTTACGTGACCCCAACTATGGCTACACCTTC. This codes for CASSYGLRDPNYGYTF.

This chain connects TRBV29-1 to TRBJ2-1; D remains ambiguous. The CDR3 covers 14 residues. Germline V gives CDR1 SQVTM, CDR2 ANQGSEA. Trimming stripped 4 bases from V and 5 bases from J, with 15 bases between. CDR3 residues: CSVVSWRGDNEQFF. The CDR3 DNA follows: TGCAGCGTTGTTAGCTGGAGAGGAGACAATGAGCAGTTCTTC.

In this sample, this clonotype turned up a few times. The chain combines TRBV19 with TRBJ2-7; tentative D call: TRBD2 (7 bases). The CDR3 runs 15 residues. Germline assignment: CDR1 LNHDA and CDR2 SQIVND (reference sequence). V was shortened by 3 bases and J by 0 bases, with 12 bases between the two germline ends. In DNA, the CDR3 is TGTGCCAGTAGTATGGGCGGGGGCGCCTCCTACGAGCAGTACTTC. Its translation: CASSMGGGASYEQYF.

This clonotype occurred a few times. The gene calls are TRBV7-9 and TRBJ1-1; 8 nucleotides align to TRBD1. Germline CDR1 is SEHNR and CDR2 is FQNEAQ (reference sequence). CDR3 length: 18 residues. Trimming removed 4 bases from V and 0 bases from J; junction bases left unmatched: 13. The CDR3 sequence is CASSSTRRGPSMNTEAFF. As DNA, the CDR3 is TGTGCCAGCAGCTCGACCCGCAGGGGGCCATCTATGAACACTGAAGCTTTCTTT.

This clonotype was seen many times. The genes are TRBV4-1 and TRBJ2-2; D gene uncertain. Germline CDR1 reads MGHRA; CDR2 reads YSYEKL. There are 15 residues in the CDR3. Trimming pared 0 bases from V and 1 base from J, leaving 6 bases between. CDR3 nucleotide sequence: TGCGCCAGCAGCCAAGAATCAGGGAACACCGGGGAGCTGTTTTTT. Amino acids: CASSQESGNTGELFF.

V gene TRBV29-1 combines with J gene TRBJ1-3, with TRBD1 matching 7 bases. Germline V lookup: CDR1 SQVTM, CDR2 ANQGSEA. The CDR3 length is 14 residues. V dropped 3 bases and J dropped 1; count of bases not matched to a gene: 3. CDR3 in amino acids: CSVEGTASGNTIYF. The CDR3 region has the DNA TGCAGCGTTGAGGGGACAGCTTCTGGAAACACCATATATTTT.

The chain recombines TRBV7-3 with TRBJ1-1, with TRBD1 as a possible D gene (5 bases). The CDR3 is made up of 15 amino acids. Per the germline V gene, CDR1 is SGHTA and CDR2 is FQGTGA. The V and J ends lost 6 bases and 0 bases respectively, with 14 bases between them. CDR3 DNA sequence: TGTGCCAGCAGTCCCGACAGTTCCCTGAACACTGAAGCTTTCTTT. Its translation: CASSPDSSLNTEAFF.

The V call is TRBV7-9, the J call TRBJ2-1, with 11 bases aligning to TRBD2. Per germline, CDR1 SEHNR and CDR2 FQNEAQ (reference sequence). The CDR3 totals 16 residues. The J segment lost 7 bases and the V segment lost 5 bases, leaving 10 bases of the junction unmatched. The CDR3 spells CASSPSSGRNVNEQFF. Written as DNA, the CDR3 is TGTGCCAGCAGCCCCTCTAGCGGGAGGAATGTTAATGAGCAGTTCTTC.

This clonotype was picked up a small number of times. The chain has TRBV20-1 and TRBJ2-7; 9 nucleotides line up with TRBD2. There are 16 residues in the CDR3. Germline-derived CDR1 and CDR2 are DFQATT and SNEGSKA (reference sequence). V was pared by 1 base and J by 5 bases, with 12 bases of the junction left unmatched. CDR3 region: CSARGLAEVWTNEQYF. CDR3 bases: TGCAGTGCTAGAGGACTAGCGGAAGTTTGGACCAACGAGCAGTACTTC.

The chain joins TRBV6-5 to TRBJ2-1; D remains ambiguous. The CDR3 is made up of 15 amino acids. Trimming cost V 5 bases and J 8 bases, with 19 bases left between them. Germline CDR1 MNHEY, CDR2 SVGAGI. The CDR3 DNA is TGTGCCAGCAGTGCCCGCTGGGGTATTGGTGATGAGCAGTTCTTC. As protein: CASSARWGIGDEQFF.

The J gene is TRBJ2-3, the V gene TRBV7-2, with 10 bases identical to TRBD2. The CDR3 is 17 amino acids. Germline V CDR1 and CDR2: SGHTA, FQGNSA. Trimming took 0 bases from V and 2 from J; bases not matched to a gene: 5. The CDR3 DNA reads TGTGCCAGCAGCTTAGCGCCCGGACTAGCGGCCACAGATACGCAGTATTTT. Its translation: CASSLAPGLAATDTQYF. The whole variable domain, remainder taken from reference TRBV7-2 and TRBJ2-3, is GAGVSQSPSNKVTEKGKDVELRCDPISGHTALYWYRQSLGQGLEFLIYFQGNSAPDKSGLPSDRFSAERTGGSVSTLTIQRTQQEDSAVYLCASSLAPGLAATDTQYFGPGTRLTVL.

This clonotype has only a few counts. CDR3 loop: CATSDLGSGGHNEQFF. The CDR3 DNA reads TGTGCCACCAGTGATTTGGGTAGCGGGGGGCATAATGAGCAGTTCTTC. The chain carries TRBV24-1 and TRBJ2-1; 10 nucleotides match TRBD2. In germline, CDR1 is KGHDR, CDR2 SFDVKD. The CDR3 runs 16 residues. The V and J ends lost 0 bases and 7 bases, in that order; junction bases with no gene match: 5.

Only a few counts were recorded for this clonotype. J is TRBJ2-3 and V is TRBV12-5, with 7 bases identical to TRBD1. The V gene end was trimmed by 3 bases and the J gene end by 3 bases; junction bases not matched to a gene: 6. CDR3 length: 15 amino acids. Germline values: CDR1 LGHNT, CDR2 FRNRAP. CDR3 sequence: CASGLGIRGTDTQYF. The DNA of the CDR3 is TGTGCTAGTGGTTTAGGAATCAGGGGGACAGATACGCAGTATTTT. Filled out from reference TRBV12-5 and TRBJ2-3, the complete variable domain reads DARVTQTPRHKVTEMGQEVTMRCQPILGHNTVFWYRQTMMQGLELLAYFRNRAPLDDSGMPKDRFSAEMPDATLATLKIQPSEPRDSAVYFCASGLGIRGTDTQYFGPGTRLTVL.